This is a list of T cell receptor beta chains from one sample in a study of OX40 agonist ivuxolimab in advanced cancers. Some clones are missing from TCRdb's copy, which holds only in-frame ones; the method was immunoSEQ multiplex PCR. The sample has tens of thousands of clones, about nine tenths seen once; the top ten hold 16%. This sample comprised CD4+ or CD8+ T cells sorted from blood, obtained in a trial of the OX40 agonist ivuxolimab. The receptors originated from an adult with an advanced solid tumor such as melanoma, head and neck, liver or kidney cancer. Both conserved end residues are part of each CDR3. Each record gives: CDR3 protein, J gene, CDR3 length, V gene, clone size, D gene. A D gene is named only where the DNA matches it firmly. Only part of the rows carry a size: once, few, many, or a class if the clone is expanded.

CASRELAGGGEQYF,TRBJ2-7,14,TRBV2,-,TRBD2
CASRGTVIGGEETQYF,TRBJ2-5,16,TRBV21-1,-,-
CASSQDGKPPGASYEQYF,TRBJ2-7,18,TRBV14,once,-
CASSSPSVAGGTDTQYF,TRBJ2-3,17,TRBV7-9,-,TRBD2
CASSLGQNYGYTF,TRBJ1-2,13,TRBV28,-,-
CASSTRFVNTEAFF,TRBJ1-1,14,TRBV11-2,-,-
CASSSSGRGTYEQYF,TRBJ2-7,15,TRBV19,-,TRBD2
CASSSGQGHGYTF,TRBJ1-2,13,TRBV7-8,-,-
CASSPGQEFSAQHF,TRBJ1-5,14,TRBV18,-,TRBD1
CASSLSGESYSSYGYTF,TRBJ1-2,17,TRBV27,-,-
CASSASLRSGRGNEQFF,TRBJ2-1,17,TRBV5-1,-,TRBD2
CASSIHDRGGNYGYTF,TRBJ1-2,16,TRBV5-6,-,TRBD1
CASSPGHEQYF,TRBJ2-7,11,TRBV18,-,-
CASSLRQGGETQYF,TRBJ2-5,14,TRBV5-4,-,-
CASSASGWGETQYF,TRBJ2-5,14,TRBV9,-,TRBD2
CASSKGTSGRAVETQYF,TRBJ2-5,17,TRBV6-4,-,TRBD2
CASRGGFQSNSPLHF,TRBJ1-6,15,TRBV28,-,-
CAWSRPPSHEQYF,TRBJ2-7,13,TRBV11-2,-,-
CASSGLVAASYNEQFF,TRBJ2-1,16,TRBV6-1,-,-
CASSAGTWSRQYF,TRBJ2-5,13,TRBV9,-,-
CASSLAGRANVLTF,TRBJ2-6,14,TRBV28,few,-
CASSLGGQSYEQYF,TRBJ2-7,14,TRBV7-2,-,-
CASSFGQGSYEQYF,TRBJ2-7,14,TRBV7-3,once,TRBD1
CAASGTGVHEQYF,TRBJ2-7,13,TRBV10-3,-,TRBD1
CTSSQDKSGRALDEQFF,TRBJ2-1,17,TRBV1,-,-
CASNKQGATEAFF,TRBJ1-1,13,TRBV6-5,large,TRBD1
CASSSGLAGTGELFF,TRBJ2-2,15,TRBV7-9,-,TRBD2
CASSATGGGPSGNTIYF,TRBJ1-3,17,TRBV9,few,TRBD1
CASSPVGAGETQYF,TRBJ2-5,14,TRBV4-2,-,-
CASSLVHRNTEAFF,TRBJ1-1,14,TRBV7-2,-,-
CASSKVVWDLGNYEQYF,TRBJ2-7,17,TRBV21-1,-,-
CASSLVYSGGRGELFF,TRBJ2-2,16,TRBV11-2,-,TRBD2
CASTLGPNLDSPLHF,TRBJ1-6,15,TRBV19,-,-
CASSPPHSGTGELFF,TRBJ2-2,15,TRBV18,-,-
CASSLTRTGSSYNSPLHF,TRBJ1-6,18,TRBV27,once,TRBD1
CASSDSDQPQHF,TRBJ1-5,12,TRBV11-2,-,-
CAISAPGTGLDYGYTF,TRBJ1-2,16,TRBV10-3,-,TRBD1
CAIRIGLAGDEQYF,TRBJ2-7,14,TRBV10-3,-,TRBD2
CASSEVDRNQPQHF,TRBJ1-5,14,TRBV2,-,-
CASSLRTSGISYEQYF,TRBJ2-7,16,TRBV11-2,-,TRBD2
CASSLGYNTEAFF,TRBJ1-1,13,TRBV5-1,-,-
CASIEGPQRYEQFF,TRBJ2-1,14,TRBV6-8,-,-
CASSAGPLQYEQYF,TRBJ2-7,14,TRBV9,-,-
CASSRAPATNEKLFF,TRBJ1-4,15,TRBV2,-,-
CASSGRDRGQRETQYF,TRBJ2-5,16,TRBV7-8,-,TRBD1
CASSTGQGGPYEQYF,TRBJ2-7,15,TRBV18,-,-
CATGAGVNQPQHF,TRBJ1-5,13,TRBV6-6,-,-
CASRVRQGEAKNIQYF,TRBJ2-4,16,TRBV2,-,TRBD1
CASSGTSGSTDTQYF,TRBJ2-3,15,TRBV10-1,once,TRBD2
CASSSEGGAAGNTIYF,TRBJ1-3,16,TRBV7-3,-,-
CASSTDISHLEQYF,TRBJ2-7,14,TRBV27,-,-
CASSITSGRTDTQYF,TRBJ2-3,15,TRBV6-5,-,TRBD2
CASSSRGYRGLDFF,TRBJ1-1,14,TRBV5-6,once,TRBD1
CASSSGATEAFF,TRBJ1-1,12,TRBV7-9,-,-
CASSQTTANFYGYTF,TRBJ1-2,15,TRBV4-1,-,-
CACPGTGGSYEQYF,TRBJ2-7,14,TRBV30,-,TRBD1
CASTEEGYGYTF,TRBJ1-2,12,TRBV7-9,-,-
CASSSTGTAPYEQYF,TRBJ2-7,15,TRBV6-5,once,TRBD1
CASSPGPVSDNEQFF,TRBJ2-1,15,TRBV18,-,-